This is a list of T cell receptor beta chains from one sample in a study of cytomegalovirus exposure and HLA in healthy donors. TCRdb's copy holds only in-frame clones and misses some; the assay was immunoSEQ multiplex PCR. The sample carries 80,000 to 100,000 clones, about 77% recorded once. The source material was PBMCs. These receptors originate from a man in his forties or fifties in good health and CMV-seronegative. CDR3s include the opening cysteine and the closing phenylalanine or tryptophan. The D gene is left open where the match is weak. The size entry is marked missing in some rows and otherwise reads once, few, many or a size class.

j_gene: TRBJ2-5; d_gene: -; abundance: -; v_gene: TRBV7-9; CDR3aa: CASSLEGAGSGWETQYF; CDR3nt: TGTGCCAGCAGCTTGGAGGGGGCAGGGAGCGGTTGGGAGACCCAGTACTTC
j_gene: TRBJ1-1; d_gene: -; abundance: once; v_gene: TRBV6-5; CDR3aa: CASSRKSTEAFF; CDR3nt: TGTGCCAGCAGTAGAAAGAGCACTGAAGCTTTCTTT
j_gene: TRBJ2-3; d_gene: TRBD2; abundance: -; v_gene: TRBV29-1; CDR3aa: CSVQTSGSYTDTQYF; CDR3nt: TGCAGCGTACAGACTAGCGGGAGTTATACAGATACGCAGTATTTT
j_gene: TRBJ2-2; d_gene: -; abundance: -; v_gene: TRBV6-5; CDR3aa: CATKGVGSGELFF; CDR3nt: TGTGCCACCAAGGGGGTCGGGTCCGGGGAGCTGTTTTTT
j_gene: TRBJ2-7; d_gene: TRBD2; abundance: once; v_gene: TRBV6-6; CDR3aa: CASSYTSGSFEQYF; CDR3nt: TGTGCCAGCAGTTACACTAGCGGGAGCTTCGAGCAGTACTTC
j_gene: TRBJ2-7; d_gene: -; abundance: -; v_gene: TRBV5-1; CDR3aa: CASSLAQNSYEQYF; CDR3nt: TGCGCCAGCAGCTTGGCCCAAAACTCCTACGAGCAGTACTTC
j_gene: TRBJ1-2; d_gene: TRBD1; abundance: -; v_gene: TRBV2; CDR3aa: CASSHGTGMIYGYTF; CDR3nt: TGTGCCAGCAGTCACGGGACAGGGATGATCTATGGCTACACCTTC
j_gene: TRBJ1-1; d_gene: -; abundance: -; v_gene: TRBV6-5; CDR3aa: CASSYSGGANTEAFF; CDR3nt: TGTGCCAGCAGTTACTCGGGGGGGGCGAACACTGAAGCTTTCTTT
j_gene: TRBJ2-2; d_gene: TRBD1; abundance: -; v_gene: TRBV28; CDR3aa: CASSLPGGSGELFF; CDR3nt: TGTGCCAGCAGTTTACCAGGGGGCAGCGGGGAGCTGTTTTTT
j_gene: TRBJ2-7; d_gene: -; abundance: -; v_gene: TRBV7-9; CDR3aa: CASSPGGSYSYEQYF; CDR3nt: TGTGCCAGCAGCCCAGGAGGCAGCTACTCCTACGAGCAGTACTTC
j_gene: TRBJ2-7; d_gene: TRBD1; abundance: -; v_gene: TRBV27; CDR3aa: CASSKTGGAMTYEQYF; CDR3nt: TGTGCCAGCAGTAAGACAGGGGGCGCAATGACCTACGAGCAGTACTTC
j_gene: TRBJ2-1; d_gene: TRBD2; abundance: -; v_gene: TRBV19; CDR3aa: CASTGTSRYNEQFF; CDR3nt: TGTGCCAGTACCGGGACTAGCAGATACAATGAGCAGTTCTTC
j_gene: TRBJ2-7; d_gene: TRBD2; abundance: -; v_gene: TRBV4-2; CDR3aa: CASSQEPGLALGEQYF; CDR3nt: TGTGCCAGCAGCCAAGAACCGGGACTAGCTTTGGGCGAGCAGTACTTC
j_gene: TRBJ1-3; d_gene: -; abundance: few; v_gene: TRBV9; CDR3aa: CASSVELGDTVGNTIYF; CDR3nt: TGTGCCAGCAGCGTAGAGTTGGGGGACACAGTCGGAAACACCATATATTTT
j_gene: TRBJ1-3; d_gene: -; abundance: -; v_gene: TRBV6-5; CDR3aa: CASSYEGRDTIYF; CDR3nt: TGTGCCAGCAGTTACGAAGGGAGGGACACCATATATTTT
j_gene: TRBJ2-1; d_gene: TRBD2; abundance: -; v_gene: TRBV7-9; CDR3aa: CASSRDGGAYNEQFF; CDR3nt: TGTGCCAGCAGCCGGGACGGGGGGGCCTACAATGAGCAGTTCTTC
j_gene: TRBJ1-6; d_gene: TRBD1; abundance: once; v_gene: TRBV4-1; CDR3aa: CASSPRTGVNSPLHF; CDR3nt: TGCGCCAGCAGCCCCAGGACAGGGGTTAATTCACCCCTCCACTTT
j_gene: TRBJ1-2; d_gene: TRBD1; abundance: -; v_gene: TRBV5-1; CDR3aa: CASSLGRAWTGGSLWGYTF; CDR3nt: TGCGCCAGCAGCTTGGGCCGCGCGTGGACAGGGGGCTCCCTTTGGGGCTACACCTTC
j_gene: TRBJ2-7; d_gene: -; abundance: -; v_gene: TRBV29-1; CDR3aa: CSVEADYRGGEQYF; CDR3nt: TGCAGCGTTGAAGCCGATTACAGGGGAGGCGAGCAGTACTTC
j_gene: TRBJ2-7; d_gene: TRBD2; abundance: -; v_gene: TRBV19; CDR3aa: CASNPGLSSYEQYF; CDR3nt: TGTGCCAGTAACCCGGGACTATCCTCCTACGAGCAGTACTTC
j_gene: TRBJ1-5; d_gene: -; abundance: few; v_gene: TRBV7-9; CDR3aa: CASSPQTGTGNQPQHF; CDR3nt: TGTGCCAGCAGCCCTCAAACAGGGACGGGCAATCAGCCCCAGCATTTT
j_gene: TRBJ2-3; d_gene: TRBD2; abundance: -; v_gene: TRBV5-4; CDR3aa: CASSRLAGDTQYF; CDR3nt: TGTGCCAGCAGCCGCCTAGCGGGAGATACGCAGTATTTT
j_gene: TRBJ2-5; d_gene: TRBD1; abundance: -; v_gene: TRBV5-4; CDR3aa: CASSPVGQGGETQYF; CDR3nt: TGTGCCAGCAGCCCTGTCGGACAGGGTGGAGAGACCCAGTACTTC
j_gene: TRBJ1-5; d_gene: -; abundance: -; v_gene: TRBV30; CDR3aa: CAWSVEWGAQPQHF; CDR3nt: TGTGCCTGGAGTGTAGAGTGGGGAGCTCAGCCCCAGCATTTT
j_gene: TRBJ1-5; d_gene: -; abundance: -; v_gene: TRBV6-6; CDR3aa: CASTEGRNQPQHF; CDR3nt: TGTGCCAGCACCGAGGGCCGCAATCAGCCCCAGCATTTT
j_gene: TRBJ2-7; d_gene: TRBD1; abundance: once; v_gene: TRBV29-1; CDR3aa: CSVEVTGGTYEQYF; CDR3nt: TGCAGCGTTGAAGTCACAGGGGGTACCTACGAGCAGTACTTC
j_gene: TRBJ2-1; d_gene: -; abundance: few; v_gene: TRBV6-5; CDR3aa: CASSYRDISYNEQFF; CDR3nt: TGTGCCAGCAGTTACCGGGACATCTCCTACAATGAGCAGTTCTTC
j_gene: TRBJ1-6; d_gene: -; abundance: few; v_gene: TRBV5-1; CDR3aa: CASSDEVGHINSPLHF; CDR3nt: TGCGCCAGCAGCGACGAAGTGGGACATATTAATTCACCCCTCCACTTT
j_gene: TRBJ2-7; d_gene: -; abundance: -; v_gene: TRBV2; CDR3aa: CASAGLPYEQYF; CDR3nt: TGTGCCAGCGCGGGCCTACCCTACGAGCAGTACTTC
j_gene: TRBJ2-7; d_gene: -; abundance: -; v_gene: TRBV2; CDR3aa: CASSDLGVTEQYF; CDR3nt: TGTGCCAGCAGTGACCTAGGGGTAACCGAGCAGTACTTC
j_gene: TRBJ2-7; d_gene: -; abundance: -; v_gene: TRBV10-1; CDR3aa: CASSETLRRGEQYF; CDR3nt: TGCGCCAGCAGTGAGACCTTACGACGGGGAGAGCAGTACTTC
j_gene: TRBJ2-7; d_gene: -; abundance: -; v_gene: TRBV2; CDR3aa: CASSSDLTGSYEQYF; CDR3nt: TGTGCCAGCAGTAGCGACTTGACAGGTTCCTACGAGCAGTACTTC
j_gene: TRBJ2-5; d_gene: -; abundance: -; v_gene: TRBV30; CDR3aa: CAWSVLIGPAGTQYF; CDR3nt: TGTGCCTGGAGTGTATTAATCGGCCCGGCGGGGACCCAGTACTTC
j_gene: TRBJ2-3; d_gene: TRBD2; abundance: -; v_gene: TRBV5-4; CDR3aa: CASSKRLAGFTDTQYF; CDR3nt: TGTGCCAGCAGCAAACGACTAGCGGGTTTCACAGATACGCAGTATTTT
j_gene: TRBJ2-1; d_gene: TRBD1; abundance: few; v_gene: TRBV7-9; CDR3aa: CASSGRQGCEQFF; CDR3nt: TGTGCCAGCAGCGGTCGACAGGGCTGTGAGCAGTTCTTC
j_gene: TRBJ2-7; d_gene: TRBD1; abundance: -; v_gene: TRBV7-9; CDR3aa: CASSLDRVAEQYF; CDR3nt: TGTGCCAGCAGCTTGGACAGGGTGGCCGAGCAGTACTTC
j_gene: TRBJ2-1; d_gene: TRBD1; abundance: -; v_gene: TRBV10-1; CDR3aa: CASGPFRDRGFDEQFF; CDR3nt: TGCGCCAGCGGCCCATTCCGGGACAGGGGATTCGATGAGCAGTTCTTC
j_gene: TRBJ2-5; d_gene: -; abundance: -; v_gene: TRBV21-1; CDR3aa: CASSPVPGGPPETQYF; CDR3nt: TGTGCCAGCAGCCCCGTGCCGGGGGGGCCCCCGGAGACCCAGTACTTC
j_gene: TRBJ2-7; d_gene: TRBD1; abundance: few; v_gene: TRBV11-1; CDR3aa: CASSHRDRTYEQYF; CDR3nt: TGTGCCAGCAGCCACCGGGACAGGACCTACGAGCAGTACTTC
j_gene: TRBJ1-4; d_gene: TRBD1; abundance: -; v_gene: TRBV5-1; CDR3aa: CASSGGQGAFSNEKLFF; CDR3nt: TGCGCCAGCAGCGGAGGACAGGGGGCCTTTTCTAATGAAAAACTGTTTTTT
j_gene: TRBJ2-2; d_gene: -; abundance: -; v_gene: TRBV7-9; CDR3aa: CASSPRGGSATGELFF; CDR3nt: TGTGCCAGCAGCCCCAGAGGAGGCAGCGCAACCGGGGAGCTGTTTTTT
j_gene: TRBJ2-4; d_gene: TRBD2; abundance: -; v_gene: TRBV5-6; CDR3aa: CASSRLAGVGKNIQYF; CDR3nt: TGTGCCAGCAGCAGACTAGCGGGGGTTGGCAAAAACATTCAGTACTTC
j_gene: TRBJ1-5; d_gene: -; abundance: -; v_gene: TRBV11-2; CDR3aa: CASSLGGRIGNQPQHF; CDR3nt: TGTGCCAGCAGCTTAGGAGGAAGAATAGGCAATCAGCCCCAGCATTTT
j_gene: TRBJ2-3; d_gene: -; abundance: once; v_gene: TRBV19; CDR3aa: CASSMFSSTDTQYF; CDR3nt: TGTGCCAGTAGTATGTTTAGCAGCACAGATACGCAGTATTTT